This TCR beta chain appears in the sequencing data of a study of regulatory T cells in long-lasting Graves disease. Whole-study results and caveats: Newly diagnosed patients had higher TCR diversity than persistent Graves' patients did. Preferential use of TRBV28, TRBJ1-2 and TRBJ2-5 was seen in persistent disease.

This clonotype was detected ten times or more. The antigen is unknown. V dropped 5 bases and J dropped 0 bases, with 11 bases sitting between them. The CDR3 has 14 residues. Looked up from germline, CDR1 is PRHDT and CDR2 is FYEKMQ (reference sequence). HTBI primers from iRepertoire and Arm-PCR of CDR3 regions yielded the TCR beta libraries. Each CDR3 protein gets one entry after TCRdb re-called the multiplex PCR reads with MiXCR. The sample yields under 500,000 distinct CDR3 sequences, less than 25% seen once. Stated time point: persistent/refractory GD, antithyroid drugs over 5 years with positive TRAb. PBMC RNA was the source of the TCR library.

This sequence was found in a female donor with Graves disease. The sequencing here drew on peripheral blood mononuclear cells (PBMCs), taken when the disease was refractory, from a patient treated with antithyroid drugs. This rearrangement joins TRBV13 to TRBJ2-7, with D maybe TRBD1 (6 bases). The CDR3 is CASSLRQDSYEQYF. CDR3 nucleotide sequence: TGTGCCAGCAGCCTACGACAGGACTCCTACGAGCAGTACTTC.